This T cell receptor (beta chain) is drawn from a study of naive and memory T cell subsets. Findings and caveats of the study: Especially in CD8 cells, naive repertoires contained a few larger clonotypes, possibly CD45RA-re-expressing memory cells. Over 85% of naive TCR sequences appeared only once after error correction, unlike memory subsets.

Both TRBC1 and TRBC2 were covered by a beta constant-region primer of two equimolar oligonucleotides. Four rounds of PCR amplified the ligated cDNA using nested alpha and beta constant-region primers plus SP2. A 12-nucleotide UMI and the SP2 primer were added to the cDNA 3' end by oligonucleotide ligation. Using its own MiXCR run on the UMI-ligation and nested PCR reads, TCRdb lists one record per CDR3 protein. The repertoire includes approximately 100,000 distinct CDR3 sequences, roughly 14% of them detected once, and approximately 3% sits in the top ten. The germline V gene has CDR1 SEHNR and CDR2 FQNEAQ (reference sequence). Deletions cut 1 base from V and 4 bases from J, with 10 bases between. The CDR3 contains 14 residues. Worth noting for this clonotype: The antigen is undetermined.

Cells stained for CD3, CD4, CD8, CD45RA and CD27 were sorted into four subsets. Sequencing input: naive CD8+ T cells from blood. The rearrangement joins TRBV7-9 to TRBJ2-5; a possible D gene is TRBD2 (6 bases). The sequence came from a human donor in good health. CDR3 sequence reads: CASSLGVGGETQYF. In nucleotides, the CDR3 is TGTGCCAGCAGCTTAGGCGTGGGGGGAGAGACCCAGTACTTC.